Shown below are 6 T cell receptor beta chains from a single sample sequenced in a study of beta chain features in type 1 diabetes. Isolated RNA was reverse transcribed in full, so expressed TCRB transcripts were sequenced. Produced via immunoSEQ multiplex PCR; TCRdb's table is partial and in-frame only. The data show fewer than 650,000 clones, with roughly 15% seen just once and more than 0.08% held by the top ten. The sample consisted of naive CD4+ T cells from blood. Receptor source: a man between 18 and 29 years old in good health.

The V and J genes are TRBV5-1 and TRBJ1-1; 7 bases align to TRBD1. Germline values: CDR1 SGHRS, CDR2 YFSETQ. The CDR3 spans 15 residues. V gave up 4 bases and J gave up 2 bases; unmatched junction bases: 8. The CDR3 DNA reads TGCGCCAGCAGCAACCGGACAGGATCTAACACTGAAGCTTTCTTT. Translating it yields CASSNRTGSNTEAFF.

The chain is built from TRBV6-1 and TRBJ1-4, with TRBD1 matching over 8 bases. Germline values: CDR1 MNHNS, CDR2 SASEGT. This CDR3 spans 14 amino acids. The J segment lost 8 bases and the V segment lost 5 bases, leaving 7 bases of the junction unmatched. CDR3 coding DNA: TGTGCCAGCAGTCGACAGGGGCGATTCGAAAAACTGTTTTTT. Its translation: CASSRQGRFEKLFF.

This clone has only a few counts. This rearrangement joins TRBV5-4 to TRBJ1-1; D is perhaps TRBD1 (5 bases). V dropped 4 bases and J dropped 4 bases, with 17 bases sitting between them. CDR3 length: 15 residues. Germline V gives CDR1 SGHNT, CDR2 YYREEE (reference sequence). CDR3 amino acids: CASSPARGEGTEAFF. The CDR3 DNA follows: TGTGCCAGCAGCCCGGCCCGGGGCGAGGGCACTGAAGCTTTCTTT.

The chain carries TRBV27 and TRBJ1-1; D not resolved. Per the germline V gene, CDR1 is MNHEY and CDR2 is SMNVEV (reference sequence). The length of the CDR3 is 15 residues. V was pared by 5 bases and J by 0 bases, with 13 bases between. CDR3: CASSTLQVMNTEAFF. The CDR3 bases are TGTGCCAGCAGTACCCTCCAGGTTATGAACACTGAAGCTTTCTTT.

This clone occurred a few times. The chain is built from TRBV19 and TRBJ2-1, with D unresolved. Between the trimmed V and J ends, which lost 0 bases and 6 bases, there was a span of 12 bases. The CDR3 spans 15 residues. Germline V gene data show CDR1 as LNHDA and CDR2 as SQIVND (reference sequence). The CDR3 here is CASSIDKSVINEQFF. The CDR3 nucleotides read TGTGCCAGTAGTATAGATAAGTCAGTCATCAATGAGCAGTTCTTC.

In its sample, this clone was seen a few times. V is TRBV18 and J is TRBJ2-1; D may be TRBD1 (6 bases). Germline CDR1 is KGHSH and CDR2 is LQKENI. The CDR3 contains 14 residues. V was shortened by 5 bases and J by 5 bases, with 13 bases between the two germline ends. The CDR3 sequence: CASSYGQNHNEQFF. Written as DNA, the CDR3 is TGTGCCAGCTCATACGGACAGAACCACAATGAGCAGTTCTTC.